The present T cell receptor (beta chain) was sequenced within a study of tumor and adjacent non-tumor tissue in lung cancer. Study-wide context: Patients comprised roughly 12 adenocarcinoma, 2 squamous cell carcinoma and 1 small cell lung cancer. Samples averaged around 3.9 million productive TCRbeta reads each. Study findings and constraints: TCR diversity was significantly greater in tumor than normal lung tissue. Normal lung showed higher cumulative top 100 clone frequency than tumor.

A remark on this clonotype: Its target is not known. The final CDR3 position lacks the conserved phenylalanine or tryptophan, pointing to a likely read error.

The library came from three nested PCR rounds adapted from ARM-PCR protocols. TCRdb reanalysed the multiplex PCR reads using MiXCR and keeps one entry per CDR3 protein. There are roughly 90,000 distinct CDR3 sequences in the sample; around 76% occur only once, and 21% lies in the top ten. RNA was extracted from bulk tissue without any cell sorting. This non-tumor lung sample came from over 3 cm beyond the tumor edge. The CDR3 runs to 17 residues. V was cut by 2 bases and J by 5 bases, with 21 bases left in between. Looked up from germline, CDR1 is MNHEY and CDR2 is SVGEGT. The sample comprised distant non-tumor lung tissue. The source is a woman in her forties or fifties with non-small cell lung cancer. The rearrangement joins TRBV6-2 or TRBV6-3 to TRBJ1-2; D gene uncertain. The CDR3 protein is CASSYTAGKPKVYGYTL. In DNA, the CDR3 is TGTGCCAGCAGTTACACGGCCGGGAAGCCAAAGGTTTATGGCTACACCCTC.